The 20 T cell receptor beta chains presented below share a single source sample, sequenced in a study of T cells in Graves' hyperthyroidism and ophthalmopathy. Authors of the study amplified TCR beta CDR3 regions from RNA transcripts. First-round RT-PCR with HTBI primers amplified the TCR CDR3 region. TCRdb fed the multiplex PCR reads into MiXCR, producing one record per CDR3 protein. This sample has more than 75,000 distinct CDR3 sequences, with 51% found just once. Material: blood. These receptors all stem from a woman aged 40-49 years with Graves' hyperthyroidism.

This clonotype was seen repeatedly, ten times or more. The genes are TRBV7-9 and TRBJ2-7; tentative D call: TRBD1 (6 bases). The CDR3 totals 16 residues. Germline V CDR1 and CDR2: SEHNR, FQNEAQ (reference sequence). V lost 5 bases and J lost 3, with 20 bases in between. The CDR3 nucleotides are TGTGCCAGCAGCGACCACAGGGTAAGAGAGGTCTACGAGCAGTACTTC. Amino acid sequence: CASSDHRVREVYEQYF.

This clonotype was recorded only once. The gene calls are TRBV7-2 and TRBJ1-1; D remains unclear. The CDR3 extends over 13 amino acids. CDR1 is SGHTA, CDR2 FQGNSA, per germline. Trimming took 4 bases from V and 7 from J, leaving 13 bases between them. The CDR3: CASSSTTGLEAFF. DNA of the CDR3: TGTGCCAGCAGCTCCACAACCGGACTTGAAGCTTTCTTT.

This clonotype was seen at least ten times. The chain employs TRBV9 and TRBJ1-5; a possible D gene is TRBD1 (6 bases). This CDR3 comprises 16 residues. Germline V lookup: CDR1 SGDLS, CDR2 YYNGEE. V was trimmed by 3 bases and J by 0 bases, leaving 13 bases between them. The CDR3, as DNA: TGTGCCAGCAGCGGAGGGGGAGTAAATAGCAATCAGCCCCAGCATTTT. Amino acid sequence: CASSGGGVNSNQPQHF.

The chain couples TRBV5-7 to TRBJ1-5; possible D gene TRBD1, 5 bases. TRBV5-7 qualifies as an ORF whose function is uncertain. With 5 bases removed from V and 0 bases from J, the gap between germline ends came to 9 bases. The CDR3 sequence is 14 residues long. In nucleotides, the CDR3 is TGTGCCAGCAGAAGACAGACTAGCAATCAGCCCCAGCATTTT. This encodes CASRRQTSNQPQHF.

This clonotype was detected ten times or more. DNA for the CDR3: TGCGCCAGCAGCCTTCGGGAGGCTAACACCGGGGAGCTGTTTTTT. It encodes CASSLREANTGELFF. The rearrangement links TRBV4-1 to TRBJ2-2; 7 bases are shared with TRBD2. V trimming: 4 bases; J trimming: 2 bases; junction bases outside the gene matches: 4. This CDR3 is built from 15 residues. Germline V gene sequence: CDR1 MGHRA, CDR2 YSYEKL.

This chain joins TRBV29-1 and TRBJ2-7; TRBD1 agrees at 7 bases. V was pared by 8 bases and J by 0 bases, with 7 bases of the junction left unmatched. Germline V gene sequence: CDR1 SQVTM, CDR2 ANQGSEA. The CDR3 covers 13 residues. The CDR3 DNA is TGCAGCTTAGGGGGACAGAGCTCCTACGAGCAGTACTTC. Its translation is CSLGGQSSYEQYF.

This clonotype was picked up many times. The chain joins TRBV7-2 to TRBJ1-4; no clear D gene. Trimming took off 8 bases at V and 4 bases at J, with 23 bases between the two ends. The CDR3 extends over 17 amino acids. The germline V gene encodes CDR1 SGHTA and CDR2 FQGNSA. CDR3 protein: CASAPRWDEPDNEKLFF. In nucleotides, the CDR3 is TGTGCCAGCGCTCCACGGTGGGATGAACCGGATAATGAAAAACTGTTTTTT.

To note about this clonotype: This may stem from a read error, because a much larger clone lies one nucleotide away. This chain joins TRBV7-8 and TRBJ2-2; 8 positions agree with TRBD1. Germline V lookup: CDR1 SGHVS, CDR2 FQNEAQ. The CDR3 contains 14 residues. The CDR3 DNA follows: TGTGCCAGCAGTTACTCGCAGGGGGCCGGGGAGCTGTCTTTT. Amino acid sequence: CASSYSQGAGELSF.

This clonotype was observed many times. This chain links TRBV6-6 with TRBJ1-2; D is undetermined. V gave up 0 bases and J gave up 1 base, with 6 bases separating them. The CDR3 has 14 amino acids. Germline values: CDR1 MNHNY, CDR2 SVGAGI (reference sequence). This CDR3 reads CASSYSGSNYGYTF. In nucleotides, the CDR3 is TGTGCCAGCAGTTACTCAGGCAGTAACTATGGCTACACCTTC.

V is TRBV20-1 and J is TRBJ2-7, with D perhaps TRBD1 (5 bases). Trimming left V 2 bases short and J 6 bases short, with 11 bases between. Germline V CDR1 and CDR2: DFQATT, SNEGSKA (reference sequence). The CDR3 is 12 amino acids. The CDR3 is CSARRQGSEQYF. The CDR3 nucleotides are TGCAGTGCTAGACGGCAGGGAAGCGAGCAGTACTTC.

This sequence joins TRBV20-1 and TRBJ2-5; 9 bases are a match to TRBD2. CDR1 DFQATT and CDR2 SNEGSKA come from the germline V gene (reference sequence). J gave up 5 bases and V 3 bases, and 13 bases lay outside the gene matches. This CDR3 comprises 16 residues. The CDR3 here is CSARPQIAGDEETQYF. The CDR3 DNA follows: TGCAGTGCTAGGCCGCAAATAGCGGGAGATGAGGAGACCCAGTACTTC.

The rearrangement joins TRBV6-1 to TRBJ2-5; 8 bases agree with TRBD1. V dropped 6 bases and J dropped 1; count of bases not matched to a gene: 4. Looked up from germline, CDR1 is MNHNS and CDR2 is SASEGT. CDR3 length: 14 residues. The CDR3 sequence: CASRTGVGQETQYF. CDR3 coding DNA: TGTGCCAGCAGGACAGGGGTGGGCCAAGAGACCCAGTACTTC.

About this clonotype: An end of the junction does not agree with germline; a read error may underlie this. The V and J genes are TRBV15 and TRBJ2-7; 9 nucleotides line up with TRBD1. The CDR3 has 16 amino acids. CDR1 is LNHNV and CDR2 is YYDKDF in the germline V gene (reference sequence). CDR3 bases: TGTGCCGCCAGCAGTGAATGGGGACAGGGTGGCTACGAGCAGTACTTC. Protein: CAASSEWGQGGYEQYF.

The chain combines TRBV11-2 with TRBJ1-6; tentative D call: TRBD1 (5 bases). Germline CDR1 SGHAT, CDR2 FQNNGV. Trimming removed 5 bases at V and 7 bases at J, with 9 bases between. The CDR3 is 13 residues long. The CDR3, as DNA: TGTGCCAGCAGCCTGCGGGGGAATTCACCCCTCCACTTT. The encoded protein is CASSLRGNSPLHF.

Here the CDR3 DNA reads TGTGCCAGCAGTGAAGTTCCGGGCCACTACGAGCAGTACTTC. It specifies CASSEVPGHYEQYF. The V and J genes are TRBV2 and TRBJ2-7; D gene uncertain. Germline-derived CDR1 and CDR2 are SNHLY and FYNNEI. V was cut by 1 base and J by 3 bases, with 10 bases left in between. The CDR3 sequence is 14 residues long.

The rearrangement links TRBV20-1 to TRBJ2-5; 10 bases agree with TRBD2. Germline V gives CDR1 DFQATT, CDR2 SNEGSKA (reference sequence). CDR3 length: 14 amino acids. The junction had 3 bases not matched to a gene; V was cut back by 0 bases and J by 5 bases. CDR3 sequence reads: CSARELAGGETQYF. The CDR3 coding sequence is TGCAGTGCTAGAGAGTTAGCGGGGGGTGAGACCCAGTACTTC.

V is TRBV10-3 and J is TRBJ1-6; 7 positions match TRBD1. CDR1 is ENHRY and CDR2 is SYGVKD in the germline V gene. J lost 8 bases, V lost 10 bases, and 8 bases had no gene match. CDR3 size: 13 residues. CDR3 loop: CASKRQGDSPLHF. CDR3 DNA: TGTGCCAGCAAGAGACAGGGCGATTCACCCCTCCACTTT.

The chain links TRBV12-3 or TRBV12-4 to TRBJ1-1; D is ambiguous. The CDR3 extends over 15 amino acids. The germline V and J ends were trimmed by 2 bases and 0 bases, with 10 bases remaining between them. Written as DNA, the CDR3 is TGTGCCAGCAGTTTATCCGGCAGAATGAACACTGAAGCTTTCTTT. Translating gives CASSLSGRMNTEAFF.

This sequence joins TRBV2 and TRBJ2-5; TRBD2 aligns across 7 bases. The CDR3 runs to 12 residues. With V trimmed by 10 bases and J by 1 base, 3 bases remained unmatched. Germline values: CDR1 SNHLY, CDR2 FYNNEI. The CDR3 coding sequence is TGTGCCACCTGGGAGGGCCAAGAGACCCAGTACTTC. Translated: CATWEGQETQYF.

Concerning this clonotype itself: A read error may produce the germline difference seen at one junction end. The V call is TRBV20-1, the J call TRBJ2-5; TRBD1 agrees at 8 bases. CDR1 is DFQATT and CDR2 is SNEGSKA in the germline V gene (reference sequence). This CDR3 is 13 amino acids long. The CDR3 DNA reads TGCAGTGCTCAACAGGGGGACGGAGAGACCCAGCACTTC. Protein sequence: CSAQQGDGETQHF.